Listed here are 17 T cell receptor beta chains from one sample, sequenced in a study of T cell changes during pregnancy in multiple sclerosis. Profiling relied on immunoSEQ multiplex PCR, and the TCRdb table lists in-frame clones only, not all of them. The sample carries tens of thousands of clones, approximately 89% recorded once. The source material was peripheral blood, sampled before pregnancy. The receptors were gathered from a female donor with multiple sclerosis, enrolled in a pregnancy study.

V usage is TRBV5-6 and J usage is TRBJ1-2, with 8 bases identical to TRBD1. The CDR3 contains 14 residues. V lost 4 bases and J lost 8; bases outside the gene matches: 10. Germline lookup yields CDR1 SGHDT and CDR2 YYEEEE. CDR3 DNA: TGTGCCAGCAGCCGGACAGGGCCCGGGGCAGGCTACACCTTC. Translating gives CASSRTGPGAGYTF.

This clone was found once. The chain uses TRBV6-1 and TRBJ2-1, with 10 nucleotides matching TRBD1. Losses at the gene ends were 4 bases for V and 7 bases for J; bases not matched to a gene: 7. Germline V lookup: CDR1 MNHNS, CDR2 SASEGT. The CDR3 has 15 residues. The CDR3 DNA follows: TGTGCCAGCAGTGGTGGGACAGGGGATTCGAATGAGCAGTTCTTC. Protein: CASSGGTGDSNEQFF.

A single count supports this clone. V gene TRBV2 combines with J gene TRBJ2-5; 13 bases are a match to TRBD2. CDR3 size: 14 residues. Losses at the gene ends were 8 bases for V and 3 bases for J; bases not matched to a gene: 3. The germline gives CDR1 SNHLY, CDR2 FYNNEI. The CDR3, as DNA: TGTGCCAGCCGGACTAGCGGGGGTGAAGAGACCCAGTACTTC. It encodes CASRTSGGEETQYF.

This sequence joins TRBV18 and TRBJ1-1; perhaps TRBD1 as D (5 bases). Germline V gives CDR1 KGHSH, CDR2 LQKENI. Trimming pared 6 bases from V and 1 base from J, leaving 12 bases between. This CDR3 spans 14 amino acids. The DNA of the CDR3 is TGTGCCAGCTCCCCCTCCGGACAGAACACTGAAGCTTTCTTT. Protein product: CASSPSGQNTEAFF. Combining the CDR3 with reference TRBV18 and TRBJ1-1 gives the whole variable domain NAGVMQNPRHLVRRRGQEARLRCSPMKGHSHVYWYRQLPEEGLKFMVYLQKENIIDESGMPKERFSAEFPKEGPSILRIQQVVRGDSAAYFCASSPSGQNTEAFFGQGTRLTVV.

The gene calls are TRBV28 and TRBJ2-1; 7 nucleotides agree with TRBD1. CDR3 length: 13 residues. Trimming took 7 bases from V and 6 from J; bases not matched to a gene: 6. The germline V gene has CDR1 MDHEN and CDR2 SYDVKM. DNA for the CDR3: TGTGCCAGCAATGGGGGACAGTTCAATGAGCAGTTCTTC. This codes for CASNGGQFNEQFF.

This chain connects TRBV6-5 to TRBJ1-2; weak D call: TRBD1 (6 bases). CDR1 is MNHEY and CDR2 is SVGAGI in the germline V gene. With 8 bases removed from V and 5 bases from J, the gap between germline ends came to 15 bases. This CDR3 contains 13 residues. The DNA of the CDR3 is TGTGCCAGCGCATGGGGGGGGGCTTATGGCTACACCTTC. Amino acids: CASAWGGAYGYTF.

V and J are TRBV15 and TRBJ2-7; a possible D gene is TRBD2 (5 bases). The CDR3 has 15 amino acids. V was cut by 1 base and J by 0 bases, with 10 bases left in between. Germline V CDR1 and CDR2: LNHNV, YYDKDF (reference sequence). The CDR3 region is CATSRVTGSSYEQYF. CDR3 in DNA: TGTGCCACCAGCAGAGTTACGGGGAGCTCCTACGAGCAGTACTTC. Supplemented by reference TRBV15 and TRBJ2-7, the full variable domain reads DAMVIQNPRYQVTQFGKPVTLSCSQTLNHNVMYWYQQKSSQAPKLLFHYYDKDFNNEADTPDNFQSRRPNTSFCFLDIRSPGLGDTAMYLCATSRVTGSSYEQYFGPGTRLTVT.

This clone was detected a few times. This chain joins TRBV7-2 and TRBJ1-5, with D perhaps matching TRBD1 (5 bases). Trimming left V 4 bases short and J 0 bases short, with 7 bases between. Germline CDR1 and CDR2: SGHTA and FQGNSA. This CDR3 has 14 residues. The chain's CDR3 is CASSWGGSNQPQHF. The CDR3 DNA is TGTGCCAGCAGCTGGGGGGGTAGCAATCAGCCCCAGCATTTT.

This clone was observed once. This sequence joins TRBV7-9 and TRBJ1-1; TRBD1 might be the D (5 bases). There are 15 residues in the CDR3. Trimming left V 1 base short and J 1 base short, with 10 bases between. Per the germline V gene, CDR1 is SEHNR and CDR2 is FQNEAQ (reference sequence). The CDR3 loop is CASSLGLGGNTEAFF. CDR3 DNA: TGTGCCAGCAGCTTAGGGTTGGGGGGGAACACTGAAGCTTTCTTT.

The chain employs TRBV15 and TRBJ1-4, with a tentative D call TRBD1 (6 bases). Germline values: CDR1 LNHNV, CDR2 YYDKDF (reference sequence). V lost 6 bases, J lost 4 bases, and 9 bases lay in between. CDR3 length equals 13 residues. In nucleotides, the CDR3 is TGTGCCACCAGTGGACAGATTAATGAAAAACTGTTTTTT. Translated, it gives CATSGQINEKLFF.

This chain connects TRBV12-5 to TRBJ1-4; 7 bases agree with TRBD1. The trim removed 5 bases at V and 8 bases at J, leaving 2 bases unmatched. Germline CDR1 and CDR2: LGHNT and FRNRAP. This CDR3 has 12 residues. Here the CDR3 DNA reads TGTGCTAGTGGTACAGGGGAAGAAAAACTGTTTTTT. It is translated as CASGTGEEKLFF.

V gene TRBV9 combines with J gene TRBJ2-7, with a possible D match to TRBD2 (5 bases). Germline lookup yields CDR1 SGDLS and CDR2 YYNGEE. CDR3 size: 13 residues. V lost 6 bases to trimming and J lost 2 bases, with 12 bases between them. The chain's CDR3 is CASISRDPYEQYF. CDR3 nucleotides: TGTGCCAGCATATCGAGGGATCCCTACGAGCAGTACTTC.

The genes are TRBV5-4 and TRBJ2-7; D gene uncertain. Germline V CDR1 and CDR2: SGHNT, YYREEE (reference sequence). This CDR3 has 14 amino acids. V lost 2 bases and J 2 bases, leaving 11 bases between the germline ends. Here the CDR3 DNA reads TGTGCCAGCAGCTTAACTGCCGACACCTACGAGCAGTACTTC. Protein sequence: CASSLTADTYEQYF.

The J gene is TRBJ1-1, the V gene TRBV25-1, with 7 bases aligning to TRBD1. CDR3 length equals 13 residues. The V segment lost 4 bases and the J segment 11 bases; nucleotides outside the gene matches: 10. Germline loops: CDR1 MGHDK, CDR2 SYGVNS. CDR3 DNA: TGTGCCAGCAGTGTAGTAGGGGGCGGAAGTGCTTTCTTT. It is translated as CASSVVGGGSAFF.

The rearrangement links TRBV10-1 to TRBJ1-2; D gene ambiguous. CDR1 is WNHNN, CDR2 SYGVQD, per germline (reference sequence). The CDR3 is made up of 14 amino acids. The V end was cut by 7 bases, the J end by 3 bases, with 15 bases between. The CDR3 DNA reads as TGCGCCAGCACCCTGCAGAGGATAGACTATGGCTACACCTTC. Residues: CASTLQRIDYGYTF.

This chain joins TRBV5-1 and TRBJ2-1; D perhaps matches TRBD1 (6 bases). Trimming shortened V by 6 bases and J by 0 bases, and 13 bases separated the two germline ends. Looked up from germline, CDR1 is SGHRS and CDR2 is YFSETQ. This CDR3 has 15 residues. This CDR3 reads CASILDRSSYNEQFF. The CDR3 DNA reads TGCGCCAGCATCCTGGACAGAAGCTCCTACAATGAGCAGTTCTTC.

The V call is TRBV5-4, the J call TRBJ1-2; D perhaps matches TRBD1 (6 bases). Looked up from germline, CDR1 is SGHNT and CDR2 is YYREEE (reference sequence). Trimming took off 3 bases at V and 4 bases at J, with 16 bases between the two ends. The CDR3 extends over 15 amino acids. The CDR3 sequence: CASSSPQGLSYGYTF. CDR3 DNA: TGTGCCAGCAGCTCACCCCAGGGGTTGAGCTATGGCTACACCTTC.